These T cell receptor beta chains were read from a single sample in a study of blood T cell repertoires in COVID-19. The repertoire was sequenced with immunoSEQ multiplex PCR; TCRdb's copy has only in-frame clones and lacks some. In the table there are roughly 200,000 clones, roughly 89% of which are singletons. What was sequenced was PBMCs or T cells enriched from blood (not recorded which). Receptors originate from a woman between 40 and 55 years old with acute COVID-19. Both conserved end residues are part of each CDR3. The order of the fields is D gene, V gene, clone size, J gene, CDR3 DNA, CDR3 protein. A D gene is named only where the DNA matches it firmly. Clone size is shown for a subset of rows, as once, few, many or a class of expanded clone.

D: NA; V: TRBV4-3; size: NA; J: TRBJ2-7; DNA: TGCGCCAGCAGCCAGGGAGGGGGGGCGACGGGAGCGAGGGAGCAGTACTTC; CDR3: CASSQGGGATGAREQYF
D: NA; V: TRBV7-9; size: NA; J: TRBJ1-3; DNA: TGTGCCAGCAGCTTTGGTCTTCCGGGATCTGGAAACACCATATATTTT; CDR3: CASSFGLPGSGNTIYF
D: NA; V: TRBV30; size: NA; J: TRBJ1-1; DNA: TGTGCCTGGAGTGTACTGGGCACAGGCGATGCTTTCTTT; CDR3: CAWSVLGTGDAFF
D: TRBD2; V: TRBV29-1; size: NA; J: TRBJ2-1; DNA: TGCAGCGTTGAGCGGGAGATCAATGAGCAGTTCTTC; CDR3: CSVEREINEQFF
D: TRBD2; V: TRBV19; size: NA; J: TRBJ2-2; DNA: TGTGCCAGTAGTCCTTCAACACCCGGACTAGCTGGGGAGCTGTTTTTT; CDR3: CASSPSTPGLAGELFF
D: NA; V: TRBV7-8; size: NA; J: TRBJ1-2; DNA: TGTGCCAGCAGCTTAGGCCGAGTCGACTATGGCTACACCTTC; CDR3: CASSLGRVDYGYTF
D: NA; V: TRBV7-9; size: NA; J: TRBJ1-6; DNA: TGTGCCAGCAGCTTAGAAGGATCGTGGGGCACTTCACCCCTCCACTTT; CDR3: CASSLEGSWGTSPLHF
D: NA; V: TRBV5-1; size: NA; J: TRBJ2-1; DNA: TGCGCCAGCAGCTTAACTAGCCGAAGCTCCTACAATGAGCAGTTCTTC; CDR3: CASSLTSRSSYNEQFF
D: TRBD1; V: TRBV4-2; size: NA; J: TRBJ1-1; DNA: TGTGCCAGCAGCCAAGACCCAGACAGGGCTGAAGCTTTCTTT; CDR3: CASSQDPDRAEAFF
D: TRBD2; V: TRBV6-5; size: NA; J: TRBJ2-7; DNA: TGTGCCAGCAGTCCCCCGTTAGGGGAGGGATACGAGCAGTACTTC; CDR3: CASSPPLGEGYEQYF
D: TRBD2; V: TRBV11-2; size: NA; J: TRBJ2-1; DNA: TGTGCCAGCAGCCAGAACCGGGCGGGGGGATACAATGAGCAGTTCTTC; CDR3: CASSQNRAGGYNEQFF
D: NA; V: TRBV29-1; size: once; J: TRBJ2-7; DNA: TGCAGCGTTGAACTTCCTGGGGCGGGATACGAGCAGTACTTC; CDR3: CSVELPGAGYEQYF
D: NA; V: TRBV11-2; size: NA; J: TRBJ2-7; DNA: TGTGCCAGCAGCCCGTACGGCGAGCAGTACTTC; CDR3: CASSPYGEQYF
D: NA; V: TRBV4-1; size: NA; J: TRBJ1-5; DNA: TGCGCCAGCAGACCTGAACCGAGTCCGGGTGAGCCCCAGCATTTT; CDR3: CASRPEPSPGEPQHF
D: TRBD2; V: TRBV3-1/TRBV3-2; size: NA; J: TRBJ2-7; DNA: TGTGCCAGCAGCCAAGGGGCGGGTCTAGCGGGCTACAACGAGCAGTACTTC; CDR3: CASSQGAGLAGYNEQYF